This T cell receptor beta chain was documented in a study of metastatic and nonmetastatic thyroid tumors. On the study more broadly: Malignant thyroid and benign thyroid patients provided blood and tumor or nodule tissue whose repertoires were compared. Points from the study as a whole: For both blood and tumor, malignant thyroid tumors reportedly showed significantly higher TCR beta diversity than benign nodules did.

The CDR3 has 10 residues. The V and J ends lost 8 bases and 2 bases respectively, with 6 bases between them. CDR1 and CDR2 (germline): GTSNPN, SVGIG (reference sequence). Patients were all untreated before their thyroid surgery. In the authors' methods: A distant-metastasis classifier for papillary thyroid cancer was built using CDR3 differences across clinicopathological groups. TCRdb used MiXCR to call clones anew from the PCR reads. TCRdb, not the authors, supplied the V and J calls. Of some 21,000 clones listed, 18% are singletons. This clone appeared many times. Its specificity is not known. This receptor was taken from a male donor with papillary thyroid cancer or a benign thyroid nodule (not recorded which). Some clones in this sample may be carry-over from other donors' samples. The V gene is TRBV30, the J gene TRBJ2-5, with D unresolved. Sequenced input: blood. The CDR3 loop reads CALQQETQYF. The CDR3 nucleotides are TGTGCCCTCCAGCAAGAGACCCAGTACTTC.